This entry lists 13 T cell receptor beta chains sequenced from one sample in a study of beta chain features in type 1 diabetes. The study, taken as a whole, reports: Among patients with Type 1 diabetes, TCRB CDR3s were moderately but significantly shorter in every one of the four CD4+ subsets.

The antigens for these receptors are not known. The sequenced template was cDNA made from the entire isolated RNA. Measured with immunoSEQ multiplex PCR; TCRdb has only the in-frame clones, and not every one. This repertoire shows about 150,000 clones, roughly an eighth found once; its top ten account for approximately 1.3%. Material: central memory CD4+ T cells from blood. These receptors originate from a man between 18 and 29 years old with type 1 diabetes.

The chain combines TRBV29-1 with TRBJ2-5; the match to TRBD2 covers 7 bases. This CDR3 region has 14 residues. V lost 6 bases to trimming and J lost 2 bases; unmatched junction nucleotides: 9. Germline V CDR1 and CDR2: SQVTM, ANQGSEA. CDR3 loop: CSVTGTITQETQYF. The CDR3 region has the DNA TGCAGCGTGACCGGGACTATAACACAAGAGACCCAGTACTTC.

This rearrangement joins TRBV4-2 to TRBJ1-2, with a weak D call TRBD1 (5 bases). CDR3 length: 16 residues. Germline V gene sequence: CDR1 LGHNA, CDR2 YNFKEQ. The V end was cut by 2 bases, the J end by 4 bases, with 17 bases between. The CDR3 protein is CASSQPGFGGSYGYTF. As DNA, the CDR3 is TGTGCCAGCAGCCAACCCGGGTTCGGGGGTAGCTATGGCTACACCTTC.

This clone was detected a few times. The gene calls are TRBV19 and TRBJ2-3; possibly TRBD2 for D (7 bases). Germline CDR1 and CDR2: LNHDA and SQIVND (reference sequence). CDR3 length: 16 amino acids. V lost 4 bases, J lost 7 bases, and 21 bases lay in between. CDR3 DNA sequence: TGTGCCAGTAGTACCCCTGGGCGGGGGCACACGAATACGCAGTATTTT. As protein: CASSTPGRGHTNTQYF.

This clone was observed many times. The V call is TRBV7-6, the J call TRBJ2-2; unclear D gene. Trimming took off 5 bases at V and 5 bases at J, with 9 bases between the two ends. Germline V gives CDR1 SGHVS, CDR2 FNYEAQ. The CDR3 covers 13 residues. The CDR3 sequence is CASSLTQTGELFF. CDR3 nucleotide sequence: TGTGCCAGCAGCCTGACACAGACCGGGGAGCTGTTTTTT. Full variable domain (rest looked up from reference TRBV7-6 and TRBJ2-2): GAGVSQSPRYKVTKRGQDVALRCDPISGHVSLYWYRQALGQGPEFLTYFNYEAQQDKSGLPNDRFSAERPEGSISTLTIQRTEQRDSAMYRCASSLTQTGELFFGEGSRLTVL.

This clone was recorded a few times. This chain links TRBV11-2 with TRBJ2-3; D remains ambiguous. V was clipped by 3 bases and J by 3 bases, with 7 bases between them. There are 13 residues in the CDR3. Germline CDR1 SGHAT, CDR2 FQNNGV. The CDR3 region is CASSLGRTDTQYF. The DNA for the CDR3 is TGTGCCAGCAGCTTGGGTCGAACAGATACGCAGTATTTT. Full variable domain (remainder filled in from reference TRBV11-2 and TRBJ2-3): EAGVAQSPRYKIIEKRQSVAFWCNPISGHATLYWYQQILGQGPKLLIQFQNNGVVDDSQLPKDRFSAERLKGVDSTLKIQPAKLEDSAVYLCASSLGRTDTQYFGPGTRLTVL.

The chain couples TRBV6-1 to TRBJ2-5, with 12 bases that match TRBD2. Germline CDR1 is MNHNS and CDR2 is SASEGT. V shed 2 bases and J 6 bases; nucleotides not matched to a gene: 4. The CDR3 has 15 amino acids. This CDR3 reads CASSEHLAGGQTQYF. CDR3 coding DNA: TGTGCCAGCAGTGAACATCTAGCGGGGGGGCAGACCCAGTACTTC.

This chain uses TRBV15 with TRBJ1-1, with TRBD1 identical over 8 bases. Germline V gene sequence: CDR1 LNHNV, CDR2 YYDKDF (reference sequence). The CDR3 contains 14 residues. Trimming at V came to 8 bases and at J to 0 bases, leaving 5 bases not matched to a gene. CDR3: CATEPGGMNTEAFF. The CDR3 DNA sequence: TGTGCCACCGAACCAGGGGGCATGAACACTGAAGCTTTCTTT.

Here the CDR3 DNA reads TGTGCCAGCCTGACTGGCGACCAAGAGACCCAGTACTTC. Its translation: CASLTGDQETQYF. The rearrangement links TRBV28 to TRBJ2-5; no reliable D call. The germline CDR1 and CDR2 sequences are MDHEN and SYDVKM. The CDR3 runs 13 residues. The ends were cut back, 8 bases at V and 0 bases at J, with 10 bases in the middle.

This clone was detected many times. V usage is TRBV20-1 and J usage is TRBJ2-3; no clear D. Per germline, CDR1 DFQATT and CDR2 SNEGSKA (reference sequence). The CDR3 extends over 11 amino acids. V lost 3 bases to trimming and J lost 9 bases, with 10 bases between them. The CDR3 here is CSARVGPTQYF. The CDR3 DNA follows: TGCAGTGCTAGGGTAGGGCCGACGCAGTATTTT.

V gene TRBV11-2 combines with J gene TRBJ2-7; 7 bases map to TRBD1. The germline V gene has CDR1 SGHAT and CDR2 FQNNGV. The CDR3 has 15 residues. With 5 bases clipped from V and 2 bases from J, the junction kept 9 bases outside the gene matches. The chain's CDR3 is CASSPTLGQTYEQYF. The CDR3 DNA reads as TGTGCCAGCAGCCCCACCCTGGGACAGACCTACGAGCAGTACTTC.

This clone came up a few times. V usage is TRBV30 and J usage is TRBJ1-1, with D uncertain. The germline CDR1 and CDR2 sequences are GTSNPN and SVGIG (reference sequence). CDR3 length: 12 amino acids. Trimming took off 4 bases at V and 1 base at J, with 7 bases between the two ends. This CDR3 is CAWNWQNTEAFF. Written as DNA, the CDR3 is TGTGCCTGGAATTGGCAGAACACTGAAGCTTTCTTT.

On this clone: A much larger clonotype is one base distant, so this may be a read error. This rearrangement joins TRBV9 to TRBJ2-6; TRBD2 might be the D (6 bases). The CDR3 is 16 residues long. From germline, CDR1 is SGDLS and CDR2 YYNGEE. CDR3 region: CARSVGTASGANVLTF. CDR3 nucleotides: TGTGCCCGCAGCGTAGGGACTGCCTCTGGGGCCAACGTCCTGACTTTC.

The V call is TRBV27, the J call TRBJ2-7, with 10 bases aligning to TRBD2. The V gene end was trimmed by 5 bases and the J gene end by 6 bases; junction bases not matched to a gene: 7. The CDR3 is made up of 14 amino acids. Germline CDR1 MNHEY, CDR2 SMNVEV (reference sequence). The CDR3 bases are TGTGCCAGCAGTACAGCGGGGGGGGTTTTCGAGCAGTACTTC. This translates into CASSTAGGVFEQYF.